This entry features one TCR beta chain sequence. The antigen is undetermined. The sample is drawn from a study of T-cell memory formation after mild COVID-19. Overall study findings and caveats: Detection of some responders pre-infection suggested pre-existing cross-reactive memory T cells participated.

Trimming pared 4 bases from V and 2 bases from J, leaving 11 bases between. CDR3 length: 14 residues. Looked up from germline, CDR1 is SGHRS and CDR2 is YFSETQ. TCRdb called the 5' RACE reads again in MiXCR, with one record for every CDR3 protein. The table has around 200,000 distinct CDR3 sequences, around 18% seen once. The genes are TRBV5-1 and TRBJ2-3; D is unresolved. Material: PBMCs or a T cell subset sorted from them (not recorded which). This TCR derives from a man between 18 and 35 years old who had mild COVID-19 (a few samples of this study predate the infection). Cell type and time point are not known. The CDR3 nucleotides are TGCGCCAGCAGCCTGATGGTGTCCACAGATACGCAGTATTTT. Amino acid sequence: CASSLMVSTDTQYF.